Following are 17 T cell receptor beta chains from one sample sequenced in a study of graft-versus-host responses after intestinal transplantation. Measured with immunoSEQ multiplex PCR; TCRdb has only the in-frame clones, and not every one. In the table there are roughly 56,000 clones, around 91% of which are singletons. Sequences were derived from PBMCs, sampled 118 days after intestinal transplantation. The receptors were sampled from a human patient who received an intestinal transplant, so some T cells may come from the graft donor.

This clone appeared once. The rearrangement uses TRBV6-5 and TRBJ2-7; a possible D gene is TRBD2 (5 bases). CDR1 and CDR2 (germline): MNHEY, SVGAGI. The CDR3 contains 15 residues. V lost 0 bases and J lost 5, with 14 bases in between. The CDR3 coding sequence is TGTGCCAGCAGTTACTCTGGATCCCTCGGGGACGAGCAGTACTTC. The encoded protein is CASSYSGSLGDEQYF.

The J gene is TRBJ2-5, the V gene TRBV6-1, with a weak D call TRBD1 (6 bases). Trimming took off 2 bases at V and 2 bases at J, with 18 bases between the two ends. Germline V CDR1 and CDR2: MNHNS, SASEGT. This CDR3 spans 17 amino acids. This chain's CDR3 is CASSETVGGQGQETQYF. The CDR3 coding sequence is TGTGCCAGCAGTGAAACGGTTGGGGGCCAAGGACAAGAGACCCAGTACTTC.

The chain links TRBV6-6 to TRBJ1-2; D may be TRBD1 (5 bases). The CDR3 length is 13 residues. Germline values: CDR1 MNHNY, CDR2 SVGAGI (reference sequence). V lost 0 bases and J 8 bases, leaving 10 bases between the germline ends. The CDR3 DNA reads as TGTGCCAGCAGTTACTCGATGGGGCGCGGCTACACCTTC. It specifies CASSYSMGRGYTF.

The chain recombines TRBV30 with TRBJ1-1; D possibly corresponds to TRBD1 (5 bases). V was clipped by 4 bases and J by 5 bases, with 11 bases between them. Germline loops: CDR1 GTSNPN, CDR2 SVGIG (reference sequence). CDR3 length: 12 amino acids. The CDR3 DNA reads as TGTGCCTGGACCGGGGACTGGACTGAAGCTTTCTTT. Its translation: CAWTGDWTEAFF.

J is TRBJ2-2 and V is TRBV5-1, with 11 bases identical to TRBD2. After removal of 5 bases from V and 5 bases from J, the junction contained 5 bases not matched to a gene. The CDR3 runs to 15 residues. CDR1 SGHRS and CDR2 YFSETQ come from the germline V gene. CDR3 DNA: TGCGCCAGCAGATATGGGACTAGCGGAACCGGGGAGCTGTTTTTT. Its translation is CASRYGTSGTGELFF. Full variable domain (rest looked up from reference TRBV5-1 and TRBJ2-2): KAGVTQTPRYLIKTRGQQVTLSCSPISGHRSVSWYQQTPGQGLQFLFEYFSETQRNKGNFPGRFSGRQFSNSRSEMNVSTLELGDSALYLCASRYGTSGTGELFFGEGSRLTVL.

V is TRBV6-5 and J is TRBJ2-2, with 7 nucleotides matching TRBD1. V lost 5 bases, J lost 6 bases, and 3 bases stayed unmatched. CDR1 and CDR2 (germline): MNHEY, SVGAGI. CDR3 length equals 13 residues. The CDR3 DNA reads TGTGCCAGCAGTGACAGGGCACCCGGGGAGCTGTTTTTT. Its translation: CASSDRAPGELFF.

This chain links TRBV28 with TRBJ2-5, with 9 bases matching TRBD2. CDR1 and CDR2 (germline): MDHEN, SYDVKM. This CDR3 contains 15 residues. V trimming: 6 bases; J trimming: 5 bases; junction bases outside the gene matches: 10. CDR3 sequence reads: CASRAQRGARETQYF. In DNA form, the CDR3 reads TGTGCCAGCAGAGCCCAGCGGGGGGCAAGGGAGACCCAGTACTTC.

V and J are TRBV27 and TRBJ2-1, with TRBD2 as a possible D gene (5 bases). Trimming cost V 8 bases and J 6 bases, with 14 bases left between them. In germline, CDR1 is MNHEY, CDR2 SMNVEV (reference sequence). This CDR3 has 13 amino acids. CDR3 coding DNA: TGTGCCAGCTGTCTAGCTTTTTCCAATGAGCAGTTCTTC. It is translated as CASCLAFSNEQFF.

This rearrangement joins TRBV6-6 to TRBJ1-2; D call uncertain. V was cut by 2 bases and J by 0 bases, with 4 bases left in between. This CDR3 has 13 amino acids. CDR1 and CDR2 (germline): MNHNY, SVGAGI (reference sequence). CDR3 bases: TGTGCCAGCAGTTACGGGACTAACTATGGCTACACCTTC. Its translation: CASSYGTNYGYTF.

This chain joins TRBV13 and TRBJ2-1; 7 positions agree with TRBD2. The CDR3 runs to 14 residues. V was pared by 6 bases and J by 5 bases, with 7 bases of the junction left unmatched. Germline lookup yields CDR1 PRHDT and CDR2 FYEKMQ (reference sequence). DNA of the CDR3: TGTGCCAGCAGTTGGCTAGCGGAGAACAATGAGCAGTTCTTC. It translates to CASSWLAENNEQFF. The variable domain in full, with the rest retrieved from reference TRBV13 and TRBJ2-1, is AAGVIQSPRHLIKEKRETATLKCYPIPRHDTVYWYQQGPGQDPQFLISFYEKMQSDKGSIPDRFSAQQFSDYHSELNMSSLELGDSALYFCASSWLAENNEQFFGPGTRLTVL.

J is TRBJ2-5 and V is TRBV7-8; perhaps TRBD1 as D (5 bases). Germline loops: CDR1 SGHVS, CDR2 FQNEAQ. This CDR3 contains 15 residues. V lost 5 bases and J lost 0, with 13 bases in between. CDR3 bases: TGTGCCAGCAGCCCATCAGGACACTACCAAGAGACCCAGTACTTC. It yields the protein CASSPSGHYQETQYF.

The chain recombines TRBV7-6 with TRBJ2-7, with D possibly TRBD2 on 5 matching bases. Germline-derived CDR1 and CDR2 are SGHVS and FNYEAQ. This CDR3 has 13 residues. Trimming shortened V by 1 base and J by 3 bases, and 7 bases separated the two germline ends. The CDR3 spells CASSLVAGYEQYF. The DNA of the CDR3 is TGTGCCAGCAGCTTAGTCGCGGGCTACGAGCAGTACTTC. Full variable domain (rest looked up from reference TRBV7-6 and TRBJ2-7): GAGVSQSPRYKVTKRGQDVALRCDPISGHVSLYWYRQALGQGPEFLTYFNYEAQQDKSGLPNDRFSAERPEGSISTLTIQRTEQRDSAMYRCASSLVAGYEQYFGPGTRLTVT.

The rearrangement links TRBV10-2 to TRBJ1-5, with D possibly matching TRBD1 (6 bases). CDR3 size: 15 residues. The germline V gene has CDR1 WSHSY and CDR2 SAAADI. Trimming took off 3 bases at V and 7 bases at J, with 16 bases between the two ends. CDR3 protein: CASSDRVAGVQPQHF. DNA of the CDR3: TGCGCCAGCAGTGATAGGGTGGCAGGGGTGCAGCCCCAGCATTTT.

The chain links TRBV4-1 to TRBJ1-3; D remains unclear. This CDR3 region has 16 residues. Trimming cost V 2 bases and J 0 bases, with 11 bases left between them. Germline V gene sequence: CDR1 MGHRA, CDR2 YSYEKL. CDR3 sequence reads: CASSQTTMSSGNTIYF. DNA of the CDR3: TGCGCCAGCAGCCAAACAACGATGAGCTCTGGAAACACCATATATTTT.

This chain uses TRBV13 with TRBJ2-3, with D unresolved. The germline V and J ends were trimmed by 1 base and 1 base, with 9 bases remaining between them. Germline CDR1 is PRHDT and CDR2 is FYEKMQ (reference sequence). This CDR3 is 15 amino acids long. The CDR3 here is CASSLEGQGTDTQYF. The CDR3 region has the DNA TGTGCCAGCAGCTTAGAGGGCCAGGGCACAGATACGCAGTATTTT.

The chain recombines TRBV14 with TRBJ2-7; tentatively, D is TRBD1 or TRBD2 (5 bases each). This CDR3 has 15 residues. V lost 0 bases, J lost 3 bases, and 12 bases lay in between. Looked up from germline, CDR1 is SGHDN and CDR2 is FVKESK. CDR3 loop: CASSQDLRGRYEQYF. The CDR3 bases are TGTGCCAGCAGCCAAGATCTTCGGGGCCGCTACGAGCAGTACTTC.

CDR3 loop: CASSQRWNEQFF. CDR3 nucleotides: TGTGCCAGCAGCCAACGCTGGAATGAGCAGTTCTTC. This sequence joins TRBV14 and TRBJ2-1; D call uncertain. V shed 2 bases and J shed 7 bases, with 6 bases lying between them. The CDR3 extends over 12 amino acids. Germline V gives CDR1 SGHDN, CDR2 FVKESK.